Included here is one T cell receptor beta chain sequence, with context. This receptor's antigen is unknown. No quality values exist for individual bases; no much larger clone is one base distant. The data are from a study of cytomegalovirus exposure and HLA in healthy donors (TCRdb year 2017). With respect to the entire study: According to a later analysis, the approximately 120 validation repertoires were produced on the same platform as the approximately 610 repertoires of the first cohort. The study aimed to test whether signatures of past pathogen exposure could be identified by cataloging public T cell receptors. Along with the roughly 670-subject first cohort, a separate validation cohort of over a hundred different subjects was used. The study combined high-throughput TCR immunosequencing, statistical association of individual TCRs with disease status, and machine learning to predict cytomegalovirus infection status. General study outcomes and caveats: Of the cluster scores, 85% to 95% were above 0 in a later analysis, which found that TCRs clustered in the first cohort also tended to co-occur in the 120 validation repertoires. A later analysis lacked HLA typing for the validation cohort, so it scored co-occurrence in that cohort across all 120 or so repertoires. It was suggested by the authors that the approach could potentially be generalized to other disease states and immunological phenotypes. A total of 150 or so TCR beta chains were listed by the study as associated with cytomegalovirus. In vitro tests confirmed that a few of the cytomegalovirus-associated TCR beta chains recognize cytomegalovirus antigens. In both the original and validation cohorts, the classifier was reported to diagnose cytomegalovirus status with high specificity and sensitivity. Most TCR sequences were seen in very few donors, while some public TCRs were found in many individuals.

Trimming takes 4 bases from V and 8 bases from J, and the germline ends sit 14 bases apart. The germline V gene gives CDR1 as SGHDN and CDR2 as FVKESK. From the cysteine through the phenylalanine, the CDR3 covers 14 amino acids. The retained sequence is limited to the CDR3, 42 bases, with the frame set at the first base. The receptor library was made with the immunoSEQ multiplex PCR assay. The authors processed their data as follows. A statistical classification framework was built to diagnose cytomegalovirus status from the catalog of TCR beta chain sequences. Sourced from immuneACCESS, this table was stored by TCRdb with only in-frame sequences that have V and J called. A share of the clones is absent; for the studies checked, an unresolved V gene accounts for under half, and the remainder has no known explanation. That table gives V, J and clone size, and the DNA gave D and trimming. For this sample there are 160,000 or so clones; just under 90% appear just once. 1.4% of the sample rests with the top ten.

The donors were included in the validation cohort of 120 subjects, a group kept apart from the roughly 730-subject first cohort. The sample taken for sequencing was PBMCs. The receptor chain draws on TRBV14 and TRBJ1-4, and the D gene may be TRBD1, 5 bases matching. The clonotype comes from a woman in her 30s in good health and CMV-seronegative. The CDR3 amino acid sequence is: CASSPSGLGEKLFF. The nucleotide sequence reads as follows: TGTGCCAGCAGCCCTTCAGGGTTGGGGGAAAAACTGTTTTTT.